This T cell receptor (beta chain) was observed in a study of cytomegalovirus exposure and HLA in healthy donors. CDR1 is MNHNY and CDR2 is SVGAGI in the germline V gene (reference sequence). The CDR3 loop spans 10 amino acids. Deletions cut 6 bases from V and 8 bases from J, with 7 bases between. A multiplex PCR was run with 60 Vbeta primers and 13 Jbeta primers. Sequenced by immunoSEQ multiplex PCR; TCRdb stores in-frame clones only, minus some. Of some 180,000 clones detected, roughly 87% appear once; the ten largest clones hold 1.5%. The receptor comes from a man aged 35 to 55 in good health and CMV-seronegative. The chain combines TRBV6-6 with TRBJ1-2; D is ambiguous. Sequenced sample: PBMCs. The CDR3 region has the DNA TGTGCCAGCAGGGGGAGCGGCTACACCTTC. The encoded protein is CASRGSGYTF.